This T cell receptor beta chain was recorded in a study of neoadjuvant anti-PD-1 for oral cavity cancer. Findings and caveats of the study: Treg/Th17 ratio rose with pretreatment blood and fell with post-treatment tumor TCRbeta clonality.

The table lists this clone with many counts. The antigen is undetermined. This table comes from immunoSEQ multiplex PCR, and its TCRdb copy is limited to in-frame clones, with some not included. The sample records about 23,000 clones, 25% to 30% being singletons. CDR1 and CDR2 from the germline V gene are SNHLY and FYNNEI. Trimming left V 1 base short and J 5 bases short, with 14 bases between. The CDR3 consists of 15 residues. Time point in this sample: after neoadjuvant nivolumab, at surgical resection. The sequence was obtained from a person aged 35-79 years with oral cavity squamous cell carcinoma. V is TRBV2 and J is TRBJ1-2; D gene uncertain. This sample comprised tumor tissue, obtained after nivolumab (anti-PD-1) treatment. The CDR3 sequence is CASSEELAGQYGYTF. The CDR3 nucleotides read TGTGCCAGCAGTGAAGAGTTAGCTGGCCAATATGGCTACACCTTC.